The 2 T cell receptor beta chains in this list originate from one sample, sequenced in a study of blood T cell repertoires in COVID-19. Produced via immunoSEQ multiplex PCR; TCRdb's table is partial and in-frame only. The table records 180,000 or so clones, 70% to 90% of them present only once. Sequenced material: peripheral blood. These receptors were obtained from a woman older than 75 with acute or convalescent COVID-19.

The V and J genes are TRBV6-5 and TRBJ2-7; D is perhaps TRBD2 (5 bases). Trimming took off 2 bases at V and 2 bases at J, with 16 bases between the two ends. This CDR3 is 16 amino acids long. CDR1 is MNHEY and CDR2 is SVGAGI in the germline V gene. Written as DNA, the CDR3 is TGTGCCAGCAGTTACAAGCTTGGGAGCGCAACCTACGAGCAGTACTTC. This gives the protein CASSYKLGSATYEQYF.

The rearrangement uses TRBV27 and TRBJ2-7; D perhaps matches TRBD1 (5 bases). The CDR3 sequence is 13 residues long. Germline assignment: CDR1 MNHEY and CDR2 SMNVEV (reference sequence). Trimming removed 3 bases from V and 3 bases from J, with 9 bases in between. The CDR3 sequence is CASSLGQFYEQYF. Written as DNA, the CDR3 is TGTGCCAGCAGTTTGGGGCAGTTCTACGAGCAGTACTTC.